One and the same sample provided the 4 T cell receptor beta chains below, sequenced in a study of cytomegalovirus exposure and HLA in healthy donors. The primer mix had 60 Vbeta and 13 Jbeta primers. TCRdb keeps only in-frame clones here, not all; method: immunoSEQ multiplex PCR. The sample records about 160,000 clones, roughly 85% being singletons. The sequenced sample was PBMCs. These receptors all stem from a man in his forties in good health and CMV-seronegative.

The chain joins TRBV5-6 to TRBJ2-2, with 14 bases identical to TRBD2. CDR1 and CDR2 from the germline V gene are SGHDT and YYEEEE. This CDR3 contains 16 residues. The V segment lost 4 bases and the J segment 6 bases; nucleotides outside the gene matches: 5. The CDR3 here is CASSPKTSGRAGELFF. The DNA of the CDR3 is TGTGCCAGCAGCCCCAAGACTAGCGGGAGGGCCGGGGAGCTGTTTTTT.

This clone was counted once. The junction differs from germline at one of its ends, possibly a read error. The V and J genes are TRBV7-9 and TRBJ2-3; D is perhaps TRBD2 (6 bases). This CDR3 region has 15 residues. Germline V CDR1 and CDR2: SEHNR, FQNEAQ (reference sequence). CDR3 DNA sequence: TGTTCCAGCAGCAAACCGGGACTGTTGTCGTATACGCAGTATTTT. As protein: CSSSKPGLLSYTQYF.

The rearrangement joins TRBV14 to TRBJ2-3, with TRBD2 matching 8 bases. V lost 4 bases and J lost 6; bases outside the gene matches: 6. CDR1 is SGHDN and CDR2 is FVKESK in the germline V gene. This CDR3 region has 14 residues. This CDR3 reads CASSPGLASDTQYF. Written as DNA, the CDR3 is TGTGCCAGCAGCCCAGGACTAGCATCGGATACGCAGTATTTT.

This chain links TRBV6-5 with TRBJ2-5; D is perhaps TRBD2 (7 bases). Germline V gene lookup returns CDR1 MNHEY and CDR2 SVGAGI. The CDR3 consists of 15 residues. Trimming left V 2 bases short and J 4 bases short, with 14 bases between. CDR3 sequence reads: CASSYGGASTETQYF. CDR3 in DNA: TGTGCCAGCAGTTACGGGGGGGCGAGTACAGAGACCCAGTACTTC.